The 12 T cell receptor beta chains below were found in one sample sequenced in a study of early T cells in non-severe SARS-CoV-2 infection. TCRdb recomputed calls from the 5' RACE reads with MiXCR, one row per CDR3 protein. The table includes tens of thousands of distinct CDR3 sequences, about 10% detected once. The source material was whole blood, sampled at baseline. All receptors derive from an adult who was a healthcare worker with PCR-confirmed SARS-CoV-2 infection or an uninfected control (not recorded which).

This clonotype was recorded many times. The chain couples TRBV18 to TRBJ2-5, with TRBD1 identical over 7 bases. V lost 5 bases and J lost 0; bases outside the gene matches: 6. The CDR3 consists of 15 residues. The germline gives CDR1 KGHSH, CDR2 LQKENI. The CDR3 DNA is TGTGCCAGCTCAACCTATACAGGGGACCAAGAGACCCAGTACTTC. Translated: CASSTYTGDQETQYF.

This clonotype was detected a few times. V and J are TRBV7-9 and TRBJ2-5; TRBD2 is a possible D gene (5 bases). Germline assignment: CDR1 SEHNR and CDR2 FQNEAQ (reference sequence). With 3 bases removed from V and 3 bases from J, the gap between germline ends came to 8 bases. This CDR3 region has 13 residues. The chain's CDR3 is CASSLRAEETQYF. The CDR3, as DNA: TGTGCCAGCAGCTTGCGGGCAGAAGAGACCCAGTACTTC.

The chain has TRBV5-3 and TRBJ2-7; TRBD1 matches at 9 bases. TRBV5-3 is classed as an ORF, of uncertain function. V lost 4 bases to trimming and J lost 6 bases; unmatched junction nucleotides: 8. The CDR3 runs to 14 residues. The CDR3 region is CARSMGQGPCEQYF. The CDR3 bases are TGTGCCAGAAGCATGGGACAGGGTCCGTGCGAGCAGTACTTC.

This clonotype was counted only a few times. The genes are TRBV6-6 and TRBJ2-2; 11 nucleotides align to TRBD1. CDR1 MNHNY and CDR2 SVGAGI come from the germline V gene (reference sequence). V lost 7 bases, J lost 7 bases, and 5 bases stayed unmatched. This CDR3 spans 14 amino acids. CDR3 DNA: TGTGCCAGCACTAGGGACAGGGGGAACGGGGAGCTGTTTTTT. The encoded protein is CASTRDRGNGELFF.

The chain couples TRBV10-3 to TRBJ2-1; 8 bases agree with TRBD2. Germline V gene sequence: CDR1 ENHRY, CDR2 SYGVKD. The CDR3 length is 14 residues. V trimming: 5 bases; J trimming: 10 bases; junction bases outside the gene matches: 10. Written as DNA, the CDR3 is TGTGCCATCAGTCAGGACGCGGGGGGAAGAGAGCAGTTCTTC. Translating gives CAISQDAGGREQFF.

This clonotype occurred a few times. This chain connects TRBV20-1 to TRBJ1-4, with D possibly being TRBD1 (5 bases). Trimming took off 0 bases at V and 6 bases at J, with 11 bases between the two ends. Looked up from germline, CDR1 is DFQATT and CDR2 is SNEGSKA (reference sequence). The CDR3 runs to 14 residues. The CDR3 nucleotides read TGCAGTGCTAGAGACGGGACGGCAGATGAAAAACTGTTTTTT. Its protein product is CSARDGTADEKLFF.

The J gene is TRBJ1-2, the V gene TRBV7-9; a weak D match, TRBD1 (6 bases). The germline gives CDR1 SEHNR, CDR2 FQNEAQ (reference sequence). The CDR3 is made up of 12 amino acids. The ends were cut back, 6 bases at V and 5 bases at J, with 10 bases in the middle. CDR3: CASRDSAYGYTF. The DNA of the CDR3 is TGTGCCAGCAGGGACAGTGCGTATGGCTACACCTTC.

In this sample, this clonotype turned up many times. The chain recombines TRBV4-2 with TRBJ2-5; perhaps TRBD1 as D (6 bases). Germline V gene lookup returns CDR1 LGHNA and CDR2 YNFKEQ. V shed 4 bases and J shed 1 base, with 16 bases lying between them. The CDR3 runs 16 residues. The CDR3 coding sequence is TGTGCCAGCAGCCGCTCCCCGGGACAAATCCAAGAGACCCAGTACTTC. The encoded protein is CASSRSPGQIQETQYF.

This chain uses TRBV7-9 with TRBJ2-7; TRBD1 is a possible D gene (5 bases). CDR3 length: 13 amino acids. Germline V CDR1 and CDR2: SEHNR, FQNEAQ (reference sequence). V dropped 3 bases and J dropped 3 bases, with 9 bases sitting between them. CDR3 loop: CASSFETDYEQYF. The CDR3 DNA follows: TGTGCCAGCAGCTTTGAGACAGACTACGAGCAGTACTTC. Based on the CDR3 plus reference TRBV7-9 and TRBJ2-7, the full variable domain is DTGVSQNPRHKITKRGQNVTFRCDPISEHNRLYWYRQTLGQGPEFLTYFQNEAQLEKSRLLSDRFSAERPKGSFSTLEIQRTEQGDSAMYLCASSFETDYEQYFGPGTRLTVT.

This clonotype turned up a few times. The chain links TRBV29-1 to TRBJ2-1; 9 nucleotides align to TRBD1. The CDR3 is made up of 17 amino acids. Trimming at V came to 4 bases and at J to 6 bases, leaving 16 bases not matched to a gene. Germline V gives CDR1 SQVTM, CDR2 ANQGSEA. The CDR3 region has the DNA TGCAGCGTTGGCTCCGGGACAGGGCTAGGAAATTTCAATGAGCAGTTCTTC. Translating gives CSVGSGTGLGNFNEQFF.

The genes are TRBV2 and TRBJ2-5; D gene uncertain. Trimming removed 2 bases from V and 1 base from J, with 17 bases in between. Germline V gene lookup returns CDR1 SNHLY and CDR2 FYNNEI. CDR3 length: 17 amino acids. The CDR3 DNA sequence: TGTGCCAGCAGTGAACTCCGATCGGGCAGGCCCCAAGAGACCCAGTACTTC. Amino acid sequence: CASSELRSGRPQETQYF.

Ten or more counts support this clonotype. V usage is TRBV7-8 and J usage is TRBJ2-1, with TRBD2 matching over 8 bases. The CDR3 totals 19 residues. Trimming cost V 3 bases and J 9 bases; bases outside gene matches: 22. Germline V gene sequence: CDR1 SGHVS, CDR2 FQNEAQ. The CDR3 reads CASSLPRRLAGSLRGEQFF. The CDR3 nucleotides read TGTGCCAGCAGCTTGCCCAGGCGCCTAGCGGGTTCCCTGCGCGGTGAGCAGTTCTTC. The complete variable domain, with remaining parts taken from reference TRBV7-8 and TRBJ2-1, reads GAGVSQSPRYKVAKRGQDVALRCDPISGHVSLFWYQQALGQGPEFLTYFQNEAQLDKSGLPSDRFFAERPEGSVSTLKIQRTQQEDSAVYLCASSLPRRLAGSLRGEQFFGPGTRLTVL.